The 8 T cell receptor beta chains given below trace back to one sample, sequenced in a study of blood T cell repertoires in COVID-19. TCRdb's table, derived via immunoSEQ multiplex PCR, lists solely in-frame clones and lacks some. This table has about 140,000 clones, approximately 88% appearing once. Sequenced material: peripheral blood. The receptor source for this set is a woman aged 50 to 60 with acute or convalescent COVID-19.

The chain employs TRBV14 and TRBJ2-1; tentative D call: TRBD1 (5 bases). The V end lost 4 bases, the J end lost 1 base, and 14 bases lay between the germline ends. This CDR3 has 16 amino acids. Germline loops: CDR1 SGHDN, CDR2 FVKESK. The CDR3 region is CASSLNRLLSYNEQFF. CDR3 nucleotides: TGTGCCAGCAGCCTTAACAGGCTCCTATCCTACAATGAGCAGTTCTTC.

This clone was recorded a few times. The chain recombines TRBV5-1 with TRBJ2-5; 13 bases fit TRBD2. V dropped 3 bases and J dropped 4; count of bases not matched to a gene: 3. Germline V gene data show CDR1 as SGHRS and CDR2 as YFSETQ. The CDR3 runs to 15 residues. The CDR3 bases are TGCGCCAGCAGCTATGGACTAGCGGGAGTAGAGACCCAGTACTTC. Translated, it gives CASSYGLAGVETQYF.

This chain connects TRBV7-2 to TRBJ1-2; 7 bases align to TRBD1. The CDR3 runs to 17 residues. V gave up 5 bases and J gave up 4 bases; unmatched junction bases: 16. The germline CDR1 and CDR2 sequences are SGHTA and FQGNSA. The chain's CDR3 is CASSLGAGGSYLYGYTF. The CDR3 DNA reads TGTGCCAGCAGCCTCGGGGCAGGGGGTTCCTACCTCTATGGCTACACCTTC.

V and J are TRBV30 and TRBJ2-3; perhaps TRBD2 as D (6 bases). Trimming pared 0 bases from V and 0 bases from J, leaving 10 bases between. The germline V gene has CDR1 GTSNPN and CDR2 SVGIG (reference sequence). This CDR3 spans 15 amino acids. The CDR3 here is CAWSVKSGSTDTQYF. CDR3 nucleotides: TGTGCCTGGAGTGTTAAAAGCGGGAGCACAGATACGCAGTATTTT.

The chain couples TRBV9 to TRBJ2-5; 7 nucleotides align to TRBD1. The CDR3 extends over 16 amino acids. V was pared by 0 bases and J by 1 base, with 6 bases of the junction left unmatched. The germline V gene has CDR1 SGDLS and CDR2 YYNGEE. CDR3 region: CASSVGVTGLQETQYF. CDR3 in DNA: TGTGCCAGCAGCGTAGGTGTGACAGGGCTCCAAGAGACCCAGTACTTC.

Written as DNA, the CDR3 is TGTGCCAGCAGCCTAGACAGCTATGGCTACACCTTC. Translated, it gives CASSLDSYGYTF. V gene TRBV6-5 combines with J gene TRBJ1-2, with a tentative D call TRBD1 (5 bases). Trimming took 6 bases from V and 4 from J, leaving 9 bases between them. This CDR3 contains 12 residues. Germline V gives CDR1 MNHEY, CDR2 SVGAGI.

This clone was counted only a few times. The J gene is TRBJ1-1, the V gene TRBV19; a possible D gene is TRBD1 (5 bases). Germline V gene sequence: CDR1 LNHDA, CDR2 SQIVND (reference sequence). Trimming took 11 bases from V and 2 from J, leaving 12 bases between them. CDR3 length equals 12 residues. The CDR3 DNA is TGTGCCGCTGGACATGGCAACACTGAAGCTTTCTTT. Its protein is CAAGHGNTEAFF.

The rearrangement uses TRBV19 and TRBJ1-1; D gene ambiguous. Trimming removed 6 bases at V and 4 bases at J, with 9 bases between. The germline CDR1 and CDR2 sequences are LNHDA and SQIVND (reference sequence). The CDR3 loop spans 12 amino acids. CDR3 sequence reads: CASRWEGTEAFF. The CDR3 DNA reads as TGTGCCAGTAGATGGGAGGGCACTGAAGCTTTCTTT.